These 23 T cell receptor beta chains came from one sample sequenced in a study of blood T cell repertoires in COVID-19. Only in-frame clones appear in the TCRdb table, and some are missing; sequencing was by immunoSEQ multiplex PCR. The data contain 200,000 to 250,000 clones, 86% of them singletons. Material for sequencing was peripheral blood. The receptors stem from a man older than 75 with acute or convalescent COVID-19.

Concerning this clone itself: The junction departs from germline at one end; a sequencing error may be responsible. This chain joins TRBV2 and TRBJ1-5; 9 bases agree with TRBD1. The CDR3 extends over 16 amino acids. The germline V gene encodes CDR1 SNHLY and CDR2 FYNNEI. The CDR3 loop is CASSAGQGAVNRPQHF. Here the CDR3 DNA reads TGTGCCAGCAGTGCGGGACAGGGCGCCGTCAATCGGCCCCAGCATTTT.

CDR3 sequence reads: CASSVDSGNTIYF. In nucleotides, the CDR3 is TGTGCCAGTAGTGTCGACAGTGGAAACACCATATATTTT. The V and J genes are TRBV19 and TRBJ1-3; tentative D call: TRBD1 (5 bases). CDR3 length equals 13 residues. Germline V gives CDR1 LNHDA, CDR2 SQIVND (reference sequence). V was shortened by 5 bases and J by 3 bases, with 8 bases between the two germline ends.

The chain uses TRBV18 and TRBJ1-1, with TRBD1 matching over 7 bases. The V gene's germline CDR1 is KGHSH and CDR2 LQKENI. The CDR3 extends over 14 amino acids. The trim removed 3 bases at V and 4 bases at J, leaving 5 bases unmatched. The CDR3 DNA sequence: TGTGCCAGCTCACCGGGGGCAGGGGGCACTGAAGCTTTCTTT. This encodes CASSPGAGGTEAFF.

V and J are TRBV3-1 (or the pseudogene TRBV3-2) and TRBJ1-1; 7 bases are shared with TRBD1. After removal of 3 bases from V and 4 bases from J, the junction contained 11 bases not matched to a gene. This CDR3 is built from 16 residues. Germline CDR1 is LGHDT and CDR2 is YNNKEL (reference sequence). CDR3 residues: CASSHIEGAYGTEAFF. In nucleotides, the CDR3 is TGTGCCAGCAGCCATATTGAGGGGGCTTATGGCACTGAAGCTTTCTTT.

This clone was seen once. The rearrangement uses TRBV18 and TRBJ1-1; no reliable D call. CDR1 KGHSH and CDR2 LQKENI come from the germline V gene. The CDR3 runs 14 residues. Trimming stripped 7 bases from V and 2 bases from J, with 14 bases between. The CDR3 DNA reads as TGTGCCAGCTGTCACTCAGGAGGTAACACTGAAGCTTTCTTT. Encoded protein: CASCHSGGNTEAFF.

V is TRBV19 and J is TRBJ2-2; 8 bases map to TRBD1. V lost 8 bases to trimming and J lost 2 bases; unmatched junction nucleotides: 7. The germline V gene has CDR1 LNHDA and CDR2 SQIVND (reference sequence). This CDR3 contains 15 residues. The CDR3 loop is CASRFQGANTGELFF. As DNA, the CDR3 is TGTGCCAGTCGATTTCAGGGGGCAAACACCGGGGAGCTGTTTTTT.

This chain joins TRBV27 and TRBJ1-5, with D perhaps matching TRBD1 (6 bases). Germline-derived CDR1 and CDR2 are MNHEY and SMNVEV (reference sequence). With 8 bases removed from V and 9 bases from J, the gap between germline ends came to 20 bases. The CDR3 spans 14 residues. In nucleotides, the CDR3 is TGTGCCAGCCAAATCCAACAGGGATTATGGCCCCAGCATTTT. This translates into CASQIQQGLWPQHF.

The chain is built from TRBV6-5 and TRBJ1-4; tentative D call: TRBD1 (5 bases). The CDR3 contains 15 residues. Trimming stripped 4 bases from V and 3 bases from J, with 12 bases between. Germline assignment: CDR1 MNHEY and CDR2 SVGAGI. The CDR3 reads CASSFRGAANEKLFF. For the CDR3, the DNA is TGTGCCAGCAGTTTTAGGGGTGCCGCTAATGAAAAACTGTTTTTT.

CDR3 loop: CASTPGQDTEAFF. In nucleotides, the CDR3 is TGTGCCAGCACCCCAGGACAGGACACTGAAGCTTTCTTT. This rearrangement joins TRBV6-5 to TRBJ1-1, with TRBD1 matching 7 bases. Germline CDR1 MNHEY, CDR2 SVGAGI. After removal of 7 bases from V and 3 bases from J, the junction contained 5 bases not matched to a gene. CDR3 length equals 13 residues.

Here the CDR3 DNA reads TGCGCCAGCAGCCAAGGGGCGGGAGTTTTTTTAGGTACGCAGTATTTT. Translated, it gives CASSQGAGVFLGTQYF. V gene TRBV4-1 combines with J gene TRBJ2-3; 7 nucleotides match TRBD2. Germline V gene data show CDR1 as MGHRA and CDR2 as YSYEKL. The ends lost 1 base at V and 8 bases at J; junction bases unmatched: 12. The CDR3 runs 16 residues.

V and J are TRBV18 and TRBJ2-7, with a weak D call TRBD2 (6 bases). CDR3 length: 13 amino acids. Germline CDR1 KGHSH, CDR2 LQKENI. The V end was cut by 4 bases, the J end by 4 bases, with 11 bases between. The CDR3: CASSQRDLYEQYF. The CDR3 nucleotides are TGTGCCAGCTCACAACGGGACTTGTACGAGCAGTACTTC.

This chain links TRBV5-1 with TRBJ2-1, with no clear D. The CDR3 length is 15 residues. V shed 4 bases and J shed 0 bases, with 11 bases lying between them. Germline-derived CDR1 and CDR2 are SGHRS and YFSETQ. The CDR3 DNA sequence: TGCGCCAGCAGCCTAGACGTAGGCTCCTACAATGAGCAGTTCTTC. It yields the protein CASSLDVGSYNEQFF.

The J gene is TRBJ1-5, the V gene TRBV10-3; D is possibly TRBD1 (5 bases). The CDR3 runs 15 residues. Germline V gene lookup returns CDR1 ENHRY and CDR2 SYGVKD. Deletions cut 3 bases from V and 7 bases from J, with 16 bases between. The chain's CDR3 is CAISEGATVFQPQHF. DNA for the CDR3: TGTGCCATCAGTGAAGGCGCGACAGTATTCCAGCCCCAGCATTTT.

The sample holds one count of this clone. This chain links TRBV28 with TRBJ2-3; 9 bases are shared with TRBD1. V lost 6 bases to trimming and J lost 2 bases; unmatched junction nucleotides: 6. The CDR3 is 15 residues long. The germline V gene has CDR1 MDHEN and CDR2 SYDVKM. CDR3: CASRWDRDLTDTQYF. The CDR3 nucleotides read TGTGCCAGCAGATGGGACAGGGACCTCACAGATACGCAGTATTTT.

The rearrangement uses TRBV19 and TRBJ1-5; possible D gene TRBD1, 6 bases. V was pared by 4 bases and J by 4 bases, with 20 bases between. Per germline, CDR1 LNHDA and CDR2 SQIVND (reference sequence). The CDR3 spans 17 residues. The CDR3 sequence: CASSREGHANWNQPQHF. CDR3 DNA sequence: TGTGCCAGTAGTAGAGAGGGACACGCGAATTGGAATCAGCCCCAGCATTTT.

This clone was detected only once. V usage is TRBV6-5 and J usage is TRBJ1-2; maybe TRBD1 (6 bases). Germline CDR1 MNHEY, CDR2 SVGAGI. V lost 6 bases and J lost 8, with 16 bases in between. The CDR3 contains 13 residues. Here the CDR3 reads CASRTGGAEGYTF. CDR3 sequence (DNA): TGTGCCAGCAGAACGGGGGGGGCAGAGGGCTACACCTTC.

The rearrangement links TRBV19 to TRBJ1-5; tentatively, D is TRBD1 (6 bases). Trimming left V 6 bases short and J 9 bases short, with 15 bases between. Germline CDR1 LNHDA, CDR2 SQIVND (reference sequence). The CDR3 is made up of 13 amino acids. DNA of the CDR3: TGTGCCAGTAGCCCTTGGACAGCTGGGCCCCAGCATTTT. This encodes CASSPWTAGPQHF.

This clone has only a few counts. The CDR3 nucleotides are TGTGCCAGCGGGGACACTGGGGGCACTGAAGCTTTCTTT. Amino acids: CASGDTGGTEAFF. The chain joins TRBV3-1 (or the pseudogene TRBV3-2) to TRBJ1-1, with TRBD1 as a possible D gene (6 bases). CDR1 LGHDT and CDR2 YNNKEL come from the germline V gene (reference sequence). Trimming shortened V by 8 bases and J by 4 bases, and 14 bases separated the two germline ends. CDR3 length: 13 amino acids.

This clone was counted between two and nine times. This chain connects TRBV20-1 to TRBJ2-1, with unresolved D. Between the trimmed V and J ends, which lost 3 bases and 5 bases, there was a span of 2 bases. The germline gives CDR1 DFQATT, CDR2 SNEGSKA (reference sequence). CDR3 size: 10 residues. CDR3 DNA sequence: TGCAGTGCTAGCGACAATGAGCAGTTCTTC. Protein: CSASDNEQFF.

The V and J genes are TRBV5-1 and TRBJ2-6; D unclear. The length of the CDR3 is 15 residues. Germline V gene sequence: CDR1 SGHRS, CDR2 YFSETQ. V was cut by 2 bases and J by 2 bases, with 8 bases left in between. The CDR3, as DNA: TGCGCCAGCAGCTTATCTTCCCCTGGGGCCAACGTCCTGACTTTC. This sequence encodes CASSLSSPGANVLTF.

The V call is TRBV2, the J call TRBJ1-5, with TRBD1 identical over 7 bases. This CDR3 is built from 14 residues. Germline CDR1 reads SNHLY; CDR2 reads FYNNEI. The trim removed 4 bases at V and 6 bases at J, leaving 6 bases unmatched. DNA of the CDR3: TGTGCCAGCAGTGCAGGGGGGTTTCCTCAGCCCCAGCATTTT. Protein sequence: CASSAGGFPQPQHF.

In this sample, this clone turned up a few times. V usage is TRBV6-5 and J usage is TRBJ1-3; possibly TRBD1 for D (5 bases). V lost 5 bases, J lost 4 bases, and 9 bases lay in between. Germline V gives CDR1 MNHEY, CDR2 SVGAGI. The CDR3 has 13 residues. The CDR3 here is CASSLRVGNTIYF. The CDR3 coding sequence is TGTGCCAGCAGTCTCAGGGTCGGAAACACCATATATTTT.

V gene TRBV5-8 combines with J gene TRBJ1-1; the D is unclear. V dropped 0 bases and J dropped 0 bases, with 6 bases sitting between them. Looked up from germline, CDR1 is SGHTS and CDR2 is YDEGEE. CDR3 length equals 14 residues. The CDR3 region is CASSLGLLNTEAFF. The DNA for the CDR3 is TGTGCCAGCAGCTTGGGGCTGCTGAACACTGAAGCTTTCTTT.